Presented here are 18 T cell receptor beta chains from one specimen sequenced in a study of CD8+CD57+ T cells in acquired aplastic anemia (dated by TCRdb to between 2018 and 2020). The sequencer listed for this sample is Illumina HiSeq 2000. Profiling of TCR beta VDJ combinations and CDR3 sequences used genomic DNA as the template. In-frame beta chains were kept once TCRdb had trimmed the public reads at Q25 with fastp and called clones with MiXCR. Merged by CDR3 protein, the rows form single entries marked with the most common genes and DNA. The sample yields 170,000 or so distinct CDR3 sequences; roughly 60% were counted once. The ten largest clones take up under 55% of the sample. Patients chosen for sequencing had shown expansion of CD8+CD57+ cells by flow cytometry. The sample was sorted CD4+, CD8+, or CD8+CD57+ T cells (not recorded which) from PBMCs. Receptors were obtained from a human donor with aplastic anemia.

The table lists this clonotype with a few counts. This chain uses TRBV15 with TRBJ2-7, with 8 bases identical to TRBD1. J was trimmed by 4 bases and V by 3 bases; bases with no gene match: 8. CDR3 length equals 15 residues. The germline V gene encodes CDR1 LNHNV and CDR2 YYDKDF (reference sequence). The CDR3 nucleotides are TGTGCCACCAGCAGGCCCGGGACAGGACCTTACGAGCAGTACTTC. Its translation: CATSRPGTGPYEQYF.

The V call is TRBV19, the J call TRBJ2-5; the D is unclear. Germline V gives CDR1 LNHDA, CDR2 SQIVND (reference sequence). The CDR3 is 13 amino acids. Trimming took 5 bases from V and 7 from J, leaving 14 bases between them. The DNA for the CDR3 is TGTGCCAGTAGTTCGGCTACGTGGGCGACCCAGTACTTC. This codes for CASSSATWATQYF.

V and J are TRBV2 and TRBJ2-7, with 8 bases lining up with TRBD2. Germline V gene data show CDR1 as SNHLY and CDR2 as FYNNEI. The trim removed 8 bases at V and 6 bases at J, leaving 9 bases unmatched. The length of the CDR3 is 13 residues. For the CDR3, the DNA is TGTGCCAGCCTGGCTGGACTAGCCTTCGAGCAGTACTTC. Protein: CASLAGLAFEQYF.

There are many counts of this clonotype. J is TRBJ2-7 and V is TRBV9, with D perhaps given as TRBD1 or TRBD2 (5 bases each). Germline-derived CDR1 and CDR2 are SGDLS and YYNGEE. Trimming took off 3 bases at V and 0 bases at J, with 13 bases between the two ends. This CDR3 spans 15 amino acids. This CDR3 is CASSAGTQSSYEQYF. In DNA form, the CDR3 reads TGTGCCAGCAGCGCCGGGACCCAGAGCTCCTACGAGCAGTACTTC.

V gene TRBV2 combines with J gene TRBJ1-1; 8 bases agree with TRBD1. V was clipped by 1 base and J by 0 bases; unmatched bases: 1. Germline CDR1 is SNHLY and CDR2 is FYNNEI. The CDR3 is 15 residues long. CDR3 protein: CASSEDRGMNTEAFF. For the CDR3, the DNA is TGTGCCAGCAGTGAAGACAGGGGGATGAACACTGAAGCTTTCTTT.

The rearrangement links TRBV5-6 to TRBJ2-2, with D possibly TRBD2 on 6 matching bases. Germline V gene data show CDR1 as SGHDT and CDR2 as YYEEEE. The CDR3 covers 16 residues. V was cut by 4 bases and J by 1 base, with 14 bases left in between. Here the CDR3 reads CASSGGGQLNTGELFF. For the CDR3, the DNA is TGTGCCAGCAGCGGGGGAGGTCAGCTGAACACCGGGGAGCTGTTTTTT.

This clonotype showed up many times. This rearrangement joins TRBV19 to TRBJ1-1; TRBD1 might be the D (6 bases). Deletions cut 9 bases from V and 0 bases from J, with 14 bases between. CDR1 is LNHDA, CDR2 SQIVND, per germline (reference sequence). This CDR3 comprises 14 residues. The CDR3 reads CASKPRGLNTEAFF. As DNA, the CDR3 is TGTGCCAGCAAACCCAGGGGCCTGAACACTGAAGCTTTCTTT. Together with reference TRBV19 and TRBJ1-1, the CDR3 gives the full variable domain: DGGITQSPKYLFRKEGQNVTLSCEQNLNHDAMYWYRQDPGQGLRLIYYSQIVNDFQKGDIAEGYSVSREKKESFPLTVTSAQKNPTAFYLCASKPRGLNTEAFFGQGTRLTVV.

The chain uses TRBV19 and TRBJ2-2; D possibly corresponds to TRBD2 (5 bases). Deletions cut 2 bases from V and 6 bases from J, with 13 bases between. Per the germline V gene, CDR1 is LNHDA and CDR2 is SQIVND (reference sequence). CDR3 length: 15 residues. This CDR3 is CASSITARGSGELFF. In DNA, the CDR3 is TGTGCCAGTAGTATAACGGCTCGAGGGTCCGGGGAGCTGTTTTTT.

This clonotype was seen only a few times. The chain couples TRBV5-5 to TRBJ1-1, with a tentative D call TRBD1 (6 bases). The germline V gene encodes CDR1 SGHKS and CDR2 YYEKEE (reference sequence). V lost 4 bases to trimming and J lost 0 bases, with 22 bases between them. The CDR3 is 18 amino acids. The CDR3 DNA follows: TGTGCCAGCAGCCCCTACCCCGGGACAAGTTACATGAACACTGAAGCTTTCTTT. Protein: CASSPYPGTSYMNTEAFF.

This clonotype came up many times. The V call is TRBV5-1, the J call TRBJ2-2, with D perhaps TRBD1 or TRBD2 (5 bases each). The germline V gene encodes CDR1 SGHRS and CDR2 YFSETQ. The V end lost 1 base, the J end lost 4 bases, and 11 bases lay between the germline ends. CDR3 length: 15 amino acids. The CDR3 DNA reads TGCGCCAGCAGCTTGAACGGGGCCCTCACCGGGGAGCTGTTTTTT. Its protein is CASSLNGALTGELFF.

This sequence joins TRBV12-3 or TRBV12-4 and TRBJ1-1, with D tentatively TRBD1 (6 bases). This CDR3 contains 15 residues. V shed 6 bases and J shed 1 base, with 15 bases lying between them. The CDR3 DNA reads TGTGCCAGCAGGTCTCCCAGGGGTTCGAACACTGAAGCTTTCTTT. As protein: CASRSPRGSNTEAFF.

V is TRBV11-2 and J is TRBJ1-2; D might be TRBD1 (5 bases). Germline values: CDR1 SGHAT, CDR2 FQNNGV. This CDR3 is built from 13 residues. The ends were cut back, 0 bases at V and 4 bases at J, with 6 bases in the middle. Written as DNA, the CDR3 is TGTGCCAGCAGCTTAGATGGGGGCTATGGCTACACCTTC. It yields the protein CASSLDGGYGYTF.

V and J are TRBV29-1 and TRBJ1-2, with D maybe TRBD1 (5 bases). Per germline, CDR1 SQVTM and CDR2 ANQGSEA. CDR3 length: 12 amino acids. Trimming cost V 3 bases and J 10 bases, with 15 bases left between them. CDR3 in DNA: TGCAGCGTTGACCACCAGGGCAGTGACTACACCTTC. It is translated as CSVDHQGSDYTF.

V usage is TRBV4-1 and J usage is TRBJ1-1; 8 positions match TRBD1. The CDR3 spans 13 residues. Germline lookup yields CDR1 MGHRA and CDR2 YSYEKL. Trimming removed 3 bases from V and 5 bases from J; junction bases left unmatched: 2. CDR3 region: CASSQRTGTEAFF. Here the CDR3 DNA reads TGCGCCAGCAGCCAGAGGACAGGGACTGAAGCTTTCTTT.

This clonotype was detected ten times or more. The junction does not match germline at one end; this may be a read error. The chain carries TRBV27 and TRBJ2-7; a possible D gene is TRBD1 (7 bases). The CDR3 length is 9 residues. Germline V gene lookup returns CDR1 MNHEY and CDR2 SMNVEV (reference sequence). CDR3 loop: CARGREQYF. The DNA for the CDR3 is TGCGCCAGGGGGAGGGAGCAGTACTTC.

The V gene is TRBV12-3 or TRBV12-4, the J gene TRBJ2-3; unclear D gene. V lost 4 bases to trimming and J lost 2 bases, with 7 bases between them. This CDR3 is 13 amino acids long. CDR3 residues: CASSSRYTDTQYF. For the CDR3, the DNA is TGTGCCAGCAGTTCCCGATACACAGATACGCAGTATTTT.

V is TRBV5-5 and J is TRBJ2-5, with TRBD1 as a possible D gene (5 bases). V lost 4 bases and J 4 bases, leaving 14 bases between the germline ends. Germline-derived CDR1 and CDR2 are SGHKS and YYEKEE (reference sequence). This CDR3 spans 14 amino acids. CDR3 in amino acids: CASSDPGLGETQYF. The CDR3 bases are TGTGCCAGCAGCGACCCAGGGTTGGGAGAGACCCAGTACTTC.

This clonotype was observed a few times. The V call is TRBV7-2, the J call TRBJ1-2, with 8 bases fitting TRBD1. V trimming: 1 base; J trimming: 8 bases; junction bases outside the gene matches: 3. The CDR3 sequence is 13 residues long. Germline V gene lookup returns CDR1 SGHTA and CDR2 FQGNSA. The CDR3 nucleotides read TGTGCCAGCAGCTTAGTTCCAGGGGGCGGCTACACCTTC. Protein product: CASSLVPGGGYTF.